The 32 T cell receptor beta chains reported below all come from one sample, sequenced in a study of T cell responses to AZD1222 COVID-19 vaccine. Produced via immunoSEQ multiplex PCR; TCRdb's table is partial and in-frame only. The sample lists some 74,000 clones, about 84% occurring once. The sample here was peripheral blood, taken on day 0 of AZD1222 vaccination. These TCRs come from an adult in good health.

This clone was counted at least ten times. In DNA, the CDR3 is TGTGCCAGCCGCAGCTTAGATAGACTAGCGGGAGGGCGAATTGATGAGCAGTTCTTC. Translation: CASRSLDRLAGGRIDEQFF. The rearrangement uses TRBV11-2 and TRBJ2-1; 14 bases agree with TRBD2. This CDR3 contains 19 residues. The germline V gene has CDR1 SGHAT and CDR2 FQNNGV. Unmatched junction bases numbered 20, after V lost 8 bases and J lost 8 bases. Drawing the rest from reference TRBV11-2 and TRBJ2-1, the complete variable domain is EAGVAQSPRYKIIEKRQSVAFWCNPISGHATLYWYQQILGQGPKLLIQFQNNGVVDDSQLPKDRFSAERLKGVDSTLKIQPAKLEDSAVYLCASRSLDRLAGGRIDEQFFGPGTRLTVL.

This chain joins TRBV9 and TRBJ2-1; D could derive from TRBD1 or TRBD2 (6 bases each). Trimming removed 2 bases at V and 8 bases at J, with 26 bases between. The CDR3 extends over 18 amino acids. CDR1 and CDR2 (germline): SGDLS, YYNGEE. Here the CDR3 DNA reads TGTGCCAGCAGCGTTGACCCCCCGGGAGCGAGGGGGATCTATGAGCAGTTCTTC. Amino acids: CASSVDPPGARGIYEQFF.

The V gene is TRBV5-1, the J gene TRBJ1-3; weak D call: TRBD1 (5 bases). The CDR3 length is 16 residues. V lost 0 bases, J lost 0 bases, and 10 bases lay in between. In germline, CDR1 is SGHRS, CDR2 YFSETQ. DNA of the CDR3: TGCGCCAGCAGCTTGGGATACAGGACCTCTGGAAACACCATATATTTT. Translating gives CASSLGYRTSGNTIYF. Using reference TRBV5-1 and TRBJ1-3 for the parts outside the CDR3, the full variable domain is KAGVTQTPRYLIKTRGQQVTLSCSPISGHRSVSWYQQTPGQGLQFLFEYFSETQRNKGNFPGRFSGRQFSNSRSEMNVSTLELGDSALYLCASSLGYRTSGNTIYFGEGSWLTVV.

The J gene is TRBJ1-6, the V gene TRBV5-1, with D perhaps matching TRBD1 (5 bases). CDR3 length: 15 amino acids. Germline V lookup: CDR1 SGHRS, CDR2 YFSETQ. Trimming left V 0 bases short and J 4 bases short, with 8 bases between. This CDR3 reads CASSLDDRYNSPLHF. CDR3 DNA sequence: TGCGCCAGCAGCTTGGACGACAGATATAATTCACCCCTCCACTTT.

This clone turned up a few times. V and J are TRBV10-3 and TRBJ2-7; a weak D match, TRBD1 (6 bases). V lost 0 bases and J lost 1, with 10 bases in between. CDR3 length: 15 residues. Germline CDR1 reads ENHRY; CDR2 reads SYGVKD. The CDR3 DNA follows: TGTGCCATCAGTGAGTCCTGGGGGCTTTCCTACGAGCAGTACTTC. Translated: CAISESWGLSYEQYF.

This chain joins TRBV5-1 and TRBJ1-1; D gene ambiguous. V was trimmed by 0 bases and J by 6 bases, leaving 9 bases between them. The CDR3 is 13 residues long. Germline V gene lookup returns CDR1 SGHRS and CDR2 YFSETQ. The CDR3 DNA is TGCGCCAGCAGCTTGGAAGTTGGATCTGAAGCTTTCTTT. It specifies CASSLEVGSEAFF.

The chain links TRBV18 to TRBJ2-5, with 7 bases fitting TRBD2. This CDR3 contains 13 residues. Germline V gives CDR1 KGHSH, CDR2 LQKENI. The ends lost 6 bases at V and 2 bases at J; junction bases unmatched: 3. The CDR3 sequence: CASSPGGQETQYF. CDR3 DNA sequence: TGTGCCAGCTCCCCCGGGGGGCAAGAGACCCAGTACTTC.

On this clone: At one end, the junction sequence differs from germline, possibly due to a read error. The chain has TRBV6-1 and TRBJ2-7; 9 nucleotides agree with TRBD1. The CDR3 is 16 amino acids. The germline CDR1 and CDR2 sequences are MNHNS and SASEGT. CDR3 sequence reads: CASSAVRGQGSSEQYF. The CDR3 DNA reads TGTGCCAGCAGTGCCGTACGGGGACAGGGCTCCTCCGAGCAGTACTTC.

The V call is TRBV3-1 (or the pseudogene TRBV3-2), the J call TRBJ2-5; no clear D. Germline CDR1 is LGHDT and CDR2 is YNNKEL (reference sequence). This CDR3 comprises 13 residues. Between the trimmed V and J ends, which lost 1 base and 3 bases, there was a span of 6 bases. The CDR3 here is CASSQGSEETQYF. CDR3 DNA: TGTGCCAGCAGCCAAGGGTCGGAAGAGACCCAGTACTTC.

This CDR3 reads CASSLDREETQYF. CDR3 nucleotides: TGTGCCAGCAGCCTCGACAGGGAAGAGACCCAGTACTTC. The rearrangement links TRBV5-5 to TRBJ2-5, with 7 bases lining up with TRBD1. Looked up from germline, CDR1 is SGHKS and CDR2 is YYEKEE (reference sequence). This CDR3 contains 13 residues. The ends lost 4 bases at V and 3 bases at J; junction bases unmatched: 3.

This chain links TRBV6-5 with TRBJ1-1, with D unresolved. The V gene lost 4 bases and the J gene lost 4 bases, with 7 bases spanning the gap. CDR3 length: 12 residues. The V gene's germline CDR1 is MNHEY and CDR2 SVGAGI. CDR3: CASSSAGTEAFF. The CDR3 DNA sequence: TGTGCCAGCAGTTCAGCGGGCACTGAAGCTTTCTTT.

The chain links TRBV12-3 or TRBV12-4 to TRBJ1-1; D is unresolved. This CDR3 region has 13 residues. Trimming left V 6 bases short and J 1 base short, with 9 bases between. The CDR3 coding sequence is TGTGCCAGCAGGACTGTACCGAACACTGAAGCTTTCTTT. Its translation: CASRTVPNTEAFF.

CDR3 amino acids: CASSVVTGGIDEQYF. The CDR3, as DNA: TGTGCCAGCAGCGTAGTGACGGGGGGAATCGACGAGCAGTACTTC. The chain links TRBV9 to TRBJ2-7, with 7 positions matching TRBD2. V dropped 0 bases and J dropped 5; count of bases not matched to a gene: 8. CDR1 is SGDLS, CDR2 YYNGEE, per germline. The CDR3 length is 15 residues.

This clone was recorded a few times. The chain joins TRBV7-9 to TRBJ2-5, with 7 bases fitting TRBD1. V was pared by 4 bases and J by 2 bases, with 4 bases of the junction left unmatched. The CDR3 covers 14 residues. CDR1 SEHNR and CDR2 FQNEAQ come from the germline V gene (reference sequence). The CDR3 nucleotides read TGTGCCAGCAGCTCTTGGACAGGACAAGAGACCCAGTACTTC. Its protein is CASSSWTGQETQYF.

V usage is TRBV7-8 and J usage is TRBJ1-4; TRBD1 agrees at 7 bases. V gave up 3 bases and J gave up 5 bases; unmatched junction bases: 6. The CDR3 is made up of 15 amino acids. The germline V gene encodes CDR1 SGHVS and CDR2 FQNEAQ. CDR3 loop: CASSFTGQPNEKLFF. DNA of the CDR3: TGTGCCAGCAGCTTTACGGGACAGCCAAATGAAAAACTGTTTTTT. The whole variable domain, remainder taken from reference TRBV7-8 and TRBJ1-4, is GAGVSQSPRYKVAKRGQDVALRCDPISGHVSLFWYQQALGQGPEFLTYFQNEAQLDKSGLPSDRFFAERPEGSVSTLKIQRTQQEDSAVYLCASSFTGQPNEKLFFGSGTQLSVL.

The sample holds one count of this clone. The chain recombines TRBV19 with TRBJ1-5; D possibly corresponds to TRBD1 (5 bases). This CDR3 comprises 18 residues. The V gene lost 3 bases and the J gene lost 0 bases, with 18 bases spanning the gap. The germline gives CDR1 LNHDA, CDR2 SQIVND (reference sequence). The CDR3 DNA sequence: TGTGCCAGTAGTATCGGAGGGGCCGGGCCTTATAGCAATCAGCCCCAGCATTTT. Residues: CASSIGGAGPYSNQPQHF. The entire variable domain, with the rest obtained from reference TRBV19 and TRBJ1-5, is as follows: DGGITQSPKYLFRKEGQNVTLSCEQNLNHDAMYWYRQDPGQGLRLIYYSQIVNDFQKGDIAEGYSVSREKKESFPLTVTSAQKNPTAFYLCASSIGGAGPYSNQPQHFGDGTRLSIL.

The rearrangement links TRBV3-1 (or the pseudogene TRBV3-2) to TRBJ2-1; 7 bases match TRBD2. With V trimmed by 1 base and J by 6 bases, 6 bases remained unmatched. CDR3 length equals 15 residues. Germline V gives CDR1 LGHDT, CDR2 YNNKEL (reference sequence). The CDR3 DNA reads as TGTGCCAGCAGCCAAGGGGGGAGGGTTGGCAATGAGCAGTTCTTC. Its protein is CASSQGGRVGNEQFF.

V usage is TRBV5-4 and J usage is TRBJ2-7; maybe TRBD2 (7 bases). The CDR3 has 15 amino acids. Trimming stripped 0 bases from V and 6 bases from J, with 16 bases between. Germline values: CDR1 SGHNT, CDR2 YYREEE (reference sequence). CDR3 sequence reads: CASSLGVGGAIEQYF. In nucleotides, the CDR3 is TGTGCCAGCAGCTTGGGAGTAGGGGGGGCGATCGAGCAGTACTTC.

The chain uses TRBV6-6 and TRBJ1-4, with D possibly TRBD1 on 5 matching bases. The CDR3 consists of 17 residues. The germline V and J ends were trimmed by 5 bases and 0 bases, with 16 bases remaining between them. The germline gives CDR1 MNHNY, CDR2 SVGAGI (reference sequence). In DNA, the CDR3 is TGTGCCAGCAGTCCCCGGGACCGGACCACAACTAATGAAAAACTGTTTTTT. Protein product: CASSPRDRTTTNEKLFF.

J is TRBJ2-3 and V is TRBV7-2; D is ambiguous. Germline CDR1 and CDR2: SGHTA and FQGNSA. V lost 1 base and J 0 bases, leaving 8 bases between the germline ends. This CDR3 spans 15 amino acids. The CDR3 loop reads CASSLETLSTDTQYF. The CDR3 DNA reads TGTGCCAGCAGCTTAGAAACCCTTAGCACAGATACGCAGTATTTT. Full variable domain (outside the CDR3, taken from reference TRBV7-2 and TRBJ2-3): GAGVSQSPSNKVTEKGKDVELRCDPISGHTALYWYRQSLGQGLEFLIYFQGNSAPDKSGLPSDRFSAERTGGSVSTLTIQRTQQEDSAVYLCASSLETLSTDTQYFGPGTRLTVL.

The chain recombines TRBV27 with TRBJ1-1; D perhaps matches TRBD1 (6 bases). Germline V gene data show CDR1 as MNHEY and CDR2 as SMNVEV (reference sequence). V lost 5 bases and J lost 6, with 19 bases in between. The CDR3 covers 15 residues. CDR3: CASSPGGQSAAEAFF. The DNA for the CDR3 is TGTGCCAGCAGTCCGGGAGGACAGTCTGCAGCTGAAGCTTTCTTT.

The rearrangement uses TRBV6-5 and TRBJ1-3, with D unresolved. The V end lost 0 bases, the J end lost 0 bases, and 9 bases lay between the germline ends. In germline, CDR1 is MNHEY, CDR2 SVGAGI. The CDR3 consists of 16 residues. The CDR3 loop is CASSYSFWGSGNTIYF. CDR3 DNA: TGTGCCAGCAGTTACTCATTCTGGGGCTCTGGAAACACCATATATTTT.

The rearrangement links TRBV15 to TRBJ1-5; D is ambiguous. The CDR3 totals 13 residues. Germline CDR1 reads LNHNV; CDR2 reads YYDKDF (reference sequence). The ends were cut back, 0 bases at V and 9 bases at J, with 9 bases in the middle. This CDR3 reads CATSRDRQGPQHF. DNA of the CDR3: TGTGCCACCAGCAGAGATCGCCAAGGGCCCCAGCATTTT.

This clone came up a few times. The genes are TRBV3-1 (or the pseudogene TRBV3-2) and TRBJ2-5; 8 bases map to TRBD1. Trimming removed 6 bases from V and 6 bases from J; junction bases left unmatched: 12. Per the germline V gene, CDR1 is LGHDT and CDR2 is YNNKEL (reference sequence). The CDR3 runs 15 residues. CDR3 sequence: CASSPSRQGLQTQYF. CDR3 DNA sequence: TGTGCCAGCAGTCCCTCTAGACAGGGGTTGCAGACCCAGTACTTC.

The chain links TRBV6-5 to TRBJ2-3; 8 bases line up with TRBD1. V dropped 6 bases and J dropped 3; count of bases not matched to a gene: 5. The CDR3 runs to 14 residues. Germline V gene lookup returns CDR1 MNHEY and CDR2 SVGAGI. The CDR3 loop is CASSLDRETDTQYF. DNA of the CDR3: TGTGCCAGCAGCTTGGACAGGGAGACAGATACGCAGTATTTT.

This chain uses TRBV12-3 or TRBV12-4 with TRBJ1-1, with unresolved D. This CDR3 spans 13 amino acids. The V end was cut by 3 bases, the J end by 4 bases, with 9 bases between. The CDR3 region is CASSFQGSTEAFF. The CDR3 nucleotides are TGTGCCAGCAGTTTCCAAGGATCCACTGAAGCTTTCTTT.

This chain connects TRBV6-1 to TRBJ1-2, with D perhaps matching TRBD1 (5 bases). The V end lost 3 bases, the J end lost 8 bases, and 16 bases lay between the germline ends. Germline CDR1 and CDR2: MNHNS and SASEGT. The CDR3 contains 14 residues. In nucleotides, the CDR3 is TGTGCCAGCAGTGACCAGGGACGGGCGCCGGGCTACACCTTC. Its translation: CASSDQGRAPGYTF.

DNA of the CDR3: TGTGCCAGTAGTTCGACAGGATATGGCTACACCTTC. Its translation: CASSSTGYGYTF. The chain combines TRBV19 with TRBJ1-2; a possible D gene is TRBD1 (6 bases). Per the germline V gene, CDR1 is LNHDA and CDR2 is SQIVND (reference sequence). Trimming pared 5 bases from V and 5 bases from J, leaving 9 bases between. CDR3 length: 12 residues.

The rearrangement joins TRBV5-4 to TRBJ1-2, with TRBD1 as a possible D gene (5 bases). CDR1 SGHNT and CDR2 YYREEE come from the germline V gene (reference sequence). Trimming cost V 4 bases and J 8 bases, with 15 bases left between them. The CDR3 totals 13 residues. CDR3 DNA: TGTGCCAGCAGCAAGGAAGATTGGGGGGGCTACACCTTC. Protein sequence: CASSKEDWGGYTF.

This chain uses TRBV10-2 with TRBJ1-2; D ambiguous. The CDR3 is 13 amino acids. Trimming cost V 3 bases and J 14 bases, with 19 bases left between them. Germline lookup yields CDR1 WSHSY and CDR2 SAAADI. The DNA of the CDR3 is TGCGCCAGCAGTGATCGTTTGGACGGCCTATGGACCTTC. Translated: CASSDRLDGLWTF.

The chain combines TRBV2 with TRBJ2-2, with TRBD2 matching 8 bases. V gave up 4 bases and J gave up 1 base; unmatched junction bases: 5. The CDR3 loop spans 16 amino acids. Germline CDR1 is SNHLY and CDR2 is FYNNEI. Here the CDR3 DNA reads TGTGCCAGCAGTGTACTAGCGGTAATGAACACCGGGGAGCTGTTTTTT. Translation gives CASSVLAVMNTGELFF.

The rearrangement joins TRBV5-1 to TRBJ2-4; a possible D gene is TRBD1 (6 bases). This CDR3 region has 17 residues. Germline values: CDR1 SGHRS, CDR2 YFSETQ. V was pared by 1 base and J by 3 bases, with 17 bases between. The DNA for the CDR3 is TGCGCCAGCAGCTTGACCACAGGGAGTATAGGCAAAAACATTCAGTACTTC. It yields the protein CASSLTTGSIGKNIQYF.